One TCR beta chain is described in this entry. The CDR3 contains 12 residues. Trimming shortened V by 2 bases and J by 5 bases, and 6 bases separated the two germline ends. CDR1 is MNHNY, CDR2 SVGAGI, per germline (reference sequence). This entry is derived from a study of a mutant IDH1 vaccine in newly diagnosed glioma. Study in general: Patients had received radiotherapy, temozolomide, or both previously, most receiving both.

Described time point: baseline, week 1 (first vaccination visit). The treatment here: pre-vaccination baseline after standard-of-care therapy. Clones were read by immunoSEQ multiplex PCR, and TCRdb kept only the in-frame ones, dropping some. The profile shows around 87,000 clones, about 80% of them singletons. The rearrangement links TRBV6-6 to TRBJ2-5; TRBD2 is a possible D gene (5 bases). Sequencing used PBMCs, obtained from a glioma patient treated with radiotherapy, temozolomide or both. This sequence was found in a woman aged 45 to 65 with glioma. DNA of the CDR3: TGTGCCAGCAGTTACGGCGGGGAGACCCAGTACTTC. Its protein product is CASSYGGETQYF.